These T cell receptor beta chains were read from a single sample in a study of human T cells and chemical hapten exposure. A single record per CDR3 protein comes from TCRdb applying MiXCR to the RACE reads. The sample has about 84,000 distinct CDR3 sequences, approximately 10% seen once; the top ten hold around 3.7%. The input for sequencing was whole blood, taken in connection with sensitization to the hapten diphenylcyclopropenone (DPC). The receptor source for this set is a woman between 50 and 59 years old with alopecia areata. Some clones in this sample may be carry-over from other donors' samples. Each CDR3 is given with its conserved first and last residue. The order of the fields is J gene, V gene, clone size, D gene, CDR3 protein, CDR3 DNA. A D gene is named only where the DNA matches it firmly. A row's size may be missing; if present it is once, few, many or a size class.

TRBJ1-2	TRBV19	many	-	CASLNFGGNYGYTF	TGTGCCAGTCTCAACTTCGGGGGAAACTATGGCTACACCTTC
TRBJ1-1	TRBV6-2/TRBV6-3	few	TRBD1	CASSGQGGNTEAFF	TGTGCCAGCAGCGGACAGGGAGGAAACACTGAAGCTTTCTTT
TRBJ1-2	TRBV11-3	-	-	CASSHDGQADGYTF	TGTGCCAGCAGCCATGACGGGCAGGCGGATGGCTACACCTTC
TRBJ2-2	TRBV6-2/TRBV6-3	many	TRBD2	CASSSSGSWTGELFF	TGTGCCAGCAGTTCTAGCGGGAGCTGGACCGGGGAGCTGTTTTTT
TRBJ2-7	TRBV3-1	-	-	CASSPQRVSSYEQYF	TGTGCCAGCAGCCCCCAGCGGGTTAGCTCCTACGAGCAGTACTTC
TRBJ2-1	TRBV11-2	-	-	CASSFEWQVPNEQFF	TGTGCCAGCAGCTTTGAATGGCAGGTCCCGAATGAGCAGTTCTTC
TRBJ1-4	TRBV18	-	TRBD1	CASSTDRGREKLFF	TGTGCCAGCTCAACGGACAGGGGCAGGGAAAAACTGTTTTTT
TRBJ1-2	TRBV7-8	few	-	CASSLTQINYGYTF	TGTGCCAGCAGCTTAACGCAGATCAACTATGGCTACACCTTC
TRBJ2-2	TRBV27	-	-	CASRSGAVTGELFF	TGTGCCAGCAGATCAGGGGCGGTTACCGGGGAGCTGTTTTTT
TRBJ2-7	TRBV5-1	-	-	CASSVDRLTYEQYF	TGCGCCAGCAGCGTAGACAGGCTAACCTACGAGCAGTACTTC
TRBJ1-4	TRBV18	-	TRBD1	CASSPPGTGYEKLFF	TGTGCCAGCTCACCACCCGGGACAGGGTACGAAAAACTGTTTTTT
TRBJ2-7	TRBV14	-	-	CASSRLKGPHISEQYF	TGTGCCAGCAGCCGCCTAAAGGGGCCCCATATTTCCGAGCAGTACTTC
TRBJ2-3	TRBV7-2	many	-	CASRVTDTQYF	TGTGCCAGCAGGGTCACAGATACGCAGTATTTT
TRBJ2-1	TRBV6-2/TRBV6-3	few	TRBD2	CATQGTSGSIEQFF	TGTGCCACCCAAGGGACTAGCGGGAGTATTGAGCAGTTCTTC